The T cell receptor (beta chain) described here comes from a study of blood T cells in healthy people across ages. Note on this clonotype: Its specificity is unknown.

Study-wide results and caveats: A roughly linear age-dependent decrease characterized TCR beta diversity per million T cells. Relative to aged donors, long-lived donors carried more naive CD4+ cells and displayed higher diversity. PBMCs that were unsorted prevented a conclusive naive versus antigen-experienced comparison.

V lost 5 bases, J lost 10 bases, and 36 bases lay in between. In germline, CDR1 is MNHNS, CDR2 SASEGT. The CDR3 has 19 amino acids. Primed by a sample-barcoded 5' primer and a J-beta primer mix, a second PCR proceeded for 7 to 11 cycles. Each cDNA molecule was tagged by a template-switch adaptor with 12 random nucleotides. TCRdb reprocessed the 5' RACE reads with MiXCR, giving one entry per CDR3 protein. The sample holds around 1,600,000 distinct CDR3 sequences, under 55% seen once. The chain employs TRBV6-1 and TRBJ2-7, with a tentative D call TRBD2 (8 bases). The sample comprised blood. This TCR was recovered from a young woman in good health. CDR3 loop: CASSRTGGAAGGTYSSQYF. The DNA of the CDR3 is TGTGCCAGCAGTCGGACAGGTGGAGCGGCGGGAGGCACCTATAGTAGTCAGTACTTC.